This T cell receptor (beta chain) was sequenced during a study of T cells in tumors after PD-1 blockade. Whole-study context: Patients had no prior checkpoint blockade, systemic immunosuppressants, or anti-cancer therapy within 4 weeks. Patients received pembrolizumab 200 mg every 3 weeks or cemiplimab 350 mg every 2 weeks. During anti-PD-1 treatment, some patients continued daily vismodegib 150 mg.

Only in-frame clones appear in the TCRdb table, and some are missing; sequencing was by immunoSEQ multiplex PCR. The table includes roughly 49,000 clones, roughly 80% detected once. Details on this clone: Its antigen is as yet unknown.

General study results and limits: Blood contained 35% to 50% of the tumor's TCR clonotypes.

Looked up from germline, CDR1 is ENHRY and CDR2 is SYGVKD. This CDR3 is 13 amino acids long. V was shortened by 4 bases and J by 2 bases, with 8 bases between the two germline ends. This TCR was sampled from a human donor with basal cell carcinoma. The chain is built from TRBV10-3 and TRBJ2-5, with D perhaps matching TRBD1 (6 bases). The sample was PBMCs, taken before anti-PD-1 treatment. CDR3 in amino acids: CAISVGQQETQYF. The DNA of the CDR3 is TGTGCCATCAGTGTGGGACAACAAGAGACCCAGTACTTC.